This entry lists 24 T cell receptor beta chains sequenced from one sample in a study of T-cell memory formation after mild COVID-19. TCRdb re-called the 5' RACE reads through MiXCR, storing one row per CDR3 protein. The data contain around 410,000 distinct CDR3 sequences, 20% to 30% of them singletons. Sequenced input: PBMCs or a T cell subset sorted from them (not recorded which). These receptors all come from an adult woman who had mild COVID-19 (a few samples of this study predate the infection). Cell type and time point are not known.

This clonotype was seen more than once but under ten times. The V gene is TRBV19, the J gene TRBJ2-7, with 9 bases lining up with TRBD2. The CDR3 has 15 amino acids. Losses at the gene ends were 6 bases for V and 3 bases for J; bases not matched to a gene: 9. The germline CDR1 and CDR2 sequences are LNHDA and SQIVND (reference sequence). The CDR3 here is CASSDPGTSLYEQYF. The CDR3 bases are TGTGCCAGTAGCGACCCCGGGACTAGCCTCTACGAGCAGTACTTC.

The chain couples TRBV10-3 to TRBJ1-1; no definite D call. Trimming pared 0 bases from V and 1 base from J, leaving 21 bases between. This CDR3 is 19 amino acids long. The germline V gene has CDR1 ENHRY and CDR2 SYGVKD. The CDR3 DNA reads TGTGCCATCAGTGAGTCGAGACTGATAAGAGGCTTAGGGAACACTGAAGCTTTCTTT. It yields the protein CAISESRLIRGLGNTEAFF.

V is TRBV6-6 and J is TRBJ1-6; 11 bases match TRBD1. The CDR3 has 14 amino acids. Germline V gene data show CDR1 as MNHNY and CDR2 as SVGAGI (reference sequence). J was trimmed by 9 bases and V by 2 bases; bases with no gene match: 0. The CDR3 DNA is TGTGCCAGCAGTTACGGGACAGGGGGTTCACCCCTCCACTTT. Translation gives CASSYGTGGSPLHF.

The J gene is TRBJ1-5, the V gene TRBV10-2; no firm D call. Germline CDR1 reads WSHSY; CDR2 reads SAAADI. There are 12 residues in the CDR3. V was cut by 3 bases and J by 6 bases, with 6 bases left in between. This CDR3 is CASSDWRQPQHF. CDR3 in DNA: TGCGCCAGCAGTGATTGGCGTCAGCCCCAGCATTTT.

The genes are TRBV2 and TRBJ1-5, with unresolved D. Trimming took 7 bases from V and 0 from J, leaving 19 bases between them. This CDR3 contains 17 residues. Germline CDR1 SNHLY, CDR2 FYNNEI. The CDR3: CASKGITAIDSNQPQHF. CDR3 DNA sequence: TGTGCCAGCAAGGGTATTACCGCTATCGATAGCAATCAGCCCCAGCATTTT.

This clonotype occurred a few times. DNA of the CDR3: TGCAGCGTTGAATCCAGGGGCCAAGAGACCCAGTACTTC. Amino acids: CSVESRGQETQYF. The genes are TRBV29-1 and TRBJ2-5; a possible D gene is TRBD1 (6 bases). Germline CDR1 SQVTM, CDR2 ANQGSEA. With 2 bases removed from V and 1 base from J, the gap between germline ends came to 8 bases. The CDR3 is made up of 13 amino acids.

The rearrangement joins TRBV7-2 to TRBJ2-3; the match to TRBD2 covers 13 bases. This CDR3 has 20 residues. With V trimmed by 5 bases and J by 0 bases, 14 bases remained unmatched. Germline V gene data show CDR1 as SGHTA and CDR2 as FQGNSA. CDR3 nucleotide sequence: TGTGCCAGCAGCCGTCGCACGACTAGCGGGGGGTTCGCTAGCACAGATACGCAGTATTTT. Protein product: CASSRRTTSGGFASTDTQYF.

This clonotype was detected only a few times. The chain joins TRBV12-3 or TRBV12-4 to TRBJ2-7, with 7 bases fitting TRBD1. CDR3 length equals 12 residues. V lost 5 bases, J lost 2 bases, and 0 bases stayed unmatched. The CDR3 loop reads CASSGQAYEQYF. In nucleotides, the CDR3 is TGTGCCAGCAGTGGACAGGCCTACGAGCAGTACTTC.

There are a few counts of this clonotype. This chain links TRBV5-1 with TRBJ2-1, with D unclear. V dropped 0 bases and J dropped 0 bases, with 13 bases sitting between them. This CDR3 has 17 amino acids. Germline CDR1 is SGHRS and CDR2 is YFSETQ. This chain's CDR3 is CASSLVPGRSSYNEQFF. The CDR3 DNA sequence: TGCGCCAGCAGCTTGGTTCCAGGACGGAGCTCCTACAATGAGCAGTTCTTC.

This clonotype was seen only a few times. The chain recombines TRBV11-2 with TRBJ2-1; D is ambiguous. The CDR3 totals 14 residues. Germline V gene sequence: CDR1 SGHAT, CDR2 FQNNGV. Trimming took 1 base from V and 8 from J, leaving 12 bases between them. The CDR3 nucleotides are TGTGCCAGCAGCTTAGGCCCAGGTTTCTATGAGCAGTTCTTC. Protein product: CASSLGPGFYEQFF.

This clonotype was picked up a small number of times. V gene TRBV7-9 combines with J gene TRBJ2-1; possible D gene TRBD2, 5 bases. The V and J ends lost 8 bases and 5 bases respectively, with 13 bases between them. This CDR3 region has 13 residues. CDR1 and CDR2 (germline): SEHNR, FQNEAQ (reference sequence). As DNA, the CDR3 is TGTGCCAGCTGGTCGGACTTCAACAATGAGCAGTTCTTC. Its translation: CASWSDFNNEQFF.

The chain combines TRBV6-5 with TRBJ2-3; TRBD1 matches at 8 bases. Germline V lookup: CDR1 MNHEY, CDR2 SVGAGI. Germline trimming cut 7 bases from V and 5 bases from J; bases unmatched to any gene: 17. The CDR3 sequence is 17 residues long. The CDR3 DNA follows: TGTGCCAGCAACAAAATCGACAGGGGAGAAAGCGGAGATACGCAGTATTTT. It translates to CASNKIDRGESGDTQYF.

This clonotype has just a few counts. This chain joins TRBV29-1 and TRBJ2-1; no definite D call. Trimming removed 4 bases at V and 3 bases at J, with 7 bases between. Germline CDR1 is SQVTM and CDR2 is ANQGSEA. The CDR3 sequence is 12 residues long. The CDR3 loop reads CSVVGNYNEQFF. In DNA, the CDR3 is TGCAGCGTTGTGGGCAACTACAATGAGCAGTTCTTC.

This clonotype was found a few times. One base away lies a much larger clone, so this may be a sequencing read error. J is TRBJ2-7 and V is TRBV7-6; tentative D call: TRBD1 (7 bases). The CDR3 has 14 residues. With 4 bases removed from V and 2 bases from J, the gap between germline ends came to 12 bases. Germline V gene sequence: CDR1 SGHVS, CDR2 FNYEAQ. The CDR3 nucleotides read TGTGCCAGCAGCTCAGGGGGGAGCCCCTACGAGCAGTACTTC. Protein: CASSSGGSPYEQYF.

The rearrangement uses TRBV3-1 and TRBJ2-5; D perhaps matches TRBD2 (6 bases). The germline V gene encodes CDR1 LGHDT and CDR2 YNNKEL (reference sequence). The V end lost 5 bases, the J end lost 1 base, and 17 bases lay between the germline ends. The CDR3 spans 16 residues. The CDR3 DNA is TGTGCCAGCAGCTCCCGGGGCGGAGGGATCCAAGAGACCCAGTACTTC. Its translation is CASSSRGGGIQETQYF.

This clonotype was found once. In nucleotides, the CDR3 is TGTGCCAGCAGTCCGGAAGCCGGAACCAATGAGCAGTTCTTC. Amino acids: CASSPEAGTNEQFF. This chain connects TRBV12-3 or TRBV12-4 to TRBJ2-1; no clear D. V gave up 5 bases and J gave up 6 bases, with 14 bases separating them. CDR3 size: 14 residues.

The sample holds a few counts of this clonotype. The chain combines TRBV5-6 with TRBJ2-1; 8 positions match TRBD1. The CDR3 loop spans 15 amino acids. In germline, CDR1 is SGHDT, CDR2 YYEEEE. J was trimmed by 8 bases and V by 7 bases; bases with no gene match: 14. The CDR3 DNA reads as TGTGCCAGCTGTAAAGTGGACAGGGATATGGATGAGCAGTTCTTC. It specifies CASCKVDRDMDEQFF. The full variable domain, in which reference TRBV5-6 and TRBJ2-1 provide the parts outside the CDR3, is DAGVTQSPTHLIKTRGQQVTLRCSPKSGHDTVSWYQQALGQGPQFIFQYYEEEERQRGNFPDRFSGHQFPNYSSELNVNALLLGDSALYLCASCKVDRDMDEQFFGPGTRLTVL.

The rearrangement uses TRBV7-9 and TRBJ2-7; no firm D call. The CDR3 has 15 amino acids. CDR1 and CDR2 from the germline V gene are SEHNR and FQNEAQ (reference sequence). Trimming removed 5 bases at V and 0 bases at J, with 14 bases between. CDR3: CASSQGSTSSYEQYF. CDR3 DNA: TGTGCCAGCAGCCAAGGGTCGACAAGCTCCTACGAGCAGTACTTC.

This rearrangement joins TRBV5-1 to TRBJ2-3; either TRBD1 or TRBD2 may fit D (6 bases each). The V gene's germline CDR1 is SGHRS and CDR2 YFSETQ. The CDR3 runs to 14 residues. With 4 bases removed from V and 2 bases from J, the gap between germline ends came to 11 bases. This chain's CDR3 is CASSKGGYTDTQYF. CDR3 bases: TGCGCCAGCAGCAAAGGGGGGTACACAGATACGCAGTATTTT.

In this sample, this clonotype turned up a few times. The rearrangement links TRBV27 to TRBJ2-7; 9 bases are a match to TRBD1. Trimming cost V 8 bases and J 3 bases; bases outside gene matches: 11. Germline assignment: CDR1 MNHEY and CDR2 SMNVEV (reference sequence). The CDR3 has 15 amino acids. Written as DNA, the CDR3 is TGTGCCAGCGGCCAACAGGGGGCGGTAGGCTACGAGCAGTACTTC. It encodes CASGQQGAVGYEQYF.

J is TRBJ2-7 and V is TRBV14, with D possibly TRBD2 on 5 matching bases. V was clipped by 4 bases and J by 1 base, with 14 bases between them. This CDR3 region has 15 residues. Germline lookup yields CDR1 SGHDN and CDR2 FVKESK. The CDR3 sequence is CASSPTIAPSYEQYF. The CDR3 DNA sequence: TGTGCCAGCAGCCCTACTATAGCGCCTTCCTACGAGCAGTACTTC.

This clonotype was seen a few times. This chain joins TRBV7-2 and TRBJ2-3; TRBD2 aligns across 8 bases. The CDR3 covers 13 residues. Germline lookup yields CDR1 SGHTA and CDR2 FQGNSA. V lost 5 bases, J lost 10 bases, and 8 bases stayed unmatched. Written as DNA, the CDR3 is TGTGCCAGCAGCCCGGATCGGCGGGGGGCGCAGTATTTT. Amino acid sequence: CASSPDRRGAQYF.

The gene calls are TRBV18 and TRBJ1-2; D is perhaps TRBD1 (5 bases). The CDR3 sequence is 15 residues long. Germline lookup yields CDR1 KGHSH and CDR2 LQKENI. Deletions cut 6 bases from V and 8 bases from J, with 22 bases between. The CDR3 protein is CASSTSSRASGGYTF. For the CDR3, the DNA is TGTGCCAGCTCGACAAGCAGCAGGGCTTCCGGCGGCTACACCTTC.

The gene calls are TRBV5-1 and TRBJ2-4, with TRBD1 matching over 8 bases. The J segment lost 9 bases and the V segment lost 0 bases, leaving 11 bases of the junction unmatched. There are 16 residues in the CDR3. The germline V gene has CDR1 SGHRS and CDR2 YFSETQ. The DNA of the CDR3 is TGCGCCAGCAGCTTGGAAGGACAGGGAATGTTCGGCATTCAGTACTTC. Translating gives CASSLEGQGMFGIQYF.